This entry describes one T cell receptor (beta chain). The entry originates in a study of control samples from healthy donors and cancer patients. Assay: immunoSEQ multiplex PCR; the TCRdb copy retains only in-frame clones and omits some. The sample holds 45,000 to 70,000 clones; around 93% are singletons and the top ten take around 1%. Germline V gene data show CDR1 as SGHRS and CDR2 as YFSETQ. The CDR3 extends over 12 amino acids. With 6 bases removed from V and 6 bases from J, the gap between germline ends came to 12 bases. The TCR was taken from a man aged 25-45 years with colorectal cancer. The chain couples TRBV5-1 to TRBJ1-1; unclear D gene. The sample comprised PBMCs. The CDR3 DNA reads TGCGCCAGCACCCAAGGAGGCTCTGAAGCTTTCTTT. Its translation: CASTQGGSEAFF.